Listed below are T cell receptor beta chains from one sample, sequenced in a study of T cells in Graves' hyperthyroidism and ophthalmopathy. TCRdb used MiXCR to reprocess the multiplex PCR reads, holding one entry per CDR3 protein. The repertoire holds more than 500,000 distinct CDR3 sequences, with approximately 48% as singletons. The specimen was peripheral blood or thyroid tissue (not recorded which). The receptor source for this set is an adult woman with Graves' disease, either hyperthyroidism or ophthalmopathy (not recorded which). The CDR3 runs from the conserved cysteine through the conserved F or W. D genes are given only for firm matches. Clone size, where shown, is once, few, many, or a class for clones that have expanded.

len	v_gene	j_gene	abundance	d_gene	CDR3nt	CDR3aa
15	TRBV12-3/TRBV12-4	TRBJ1-5	-	TRBD1	TGTGCCAGCAGTGGTGGGACAGGCTCGAATCAGCCCCAGCATTTT	CASSGGTGSNQPQHF
14	TRBV9	TRBJ1-6	-	TRBD1	TGTGCTAGAGATCAAAGGACAGGGAGATCACCCCTCCACTTT	CARDQRTGRSPLHF
14	TRBV7-9	TRBJ1-2	-	-	TGTGCCAGCAGCTTAGCGCGGGGGCAGTTTGGCTACACCTTC	CASSLARGQFGYTF
13	TRBV10-2	TRBJ2-7	-	TRBD1	TGCGCCAGCAGTCAGGGGGCATGGTCCGAGCAGTACTTC	CASSQGAWSEQYF
13	TRBV19	TRBJ2-7	-	-	TGTGCCAGTAGTCCGAGAGCCGGGATCGAGCAGTACTTC	CASSPRAGIEQYF
13	TRBV7-9	TRBJ1-3	-	-	TGTGCCAGCAGCATTGGGACAGGAAACACCATATATTTT	CASSIGTGNTIYF
16	TRBV7-9	TRBJ2-5	once	TRBD2	TGTGCCAGCAGCTTGGTCCCGCTAGCGGGACAAGAGACCCAGTACTTC	CASSLVPLAGQETQYF
14	TRBV10-3	TRBJ1-6	few	-	TGTGCCATCAGGGGCGGGGGGCCCAATTCACCCCTCCACTTT	CAIRGGGPNSPLHF
15	TRBV5-1	TRBJ2-7	-	-	TGCGCCAGCAGCTTGACGGGGAGTAGCTCCTACGAGCAGTACTTC	CASSLTGSSSYEQYF
14	TRBV7-7	TRBJ2-3	-	TRBD2	TGTGCTAGCAGCCGAGGACTAGCGGCAGATACGCAGTATTTT	CASSRGLAADTQYF
13	TRBV12-3/TRBV12-4	TRBJ1-1	-	-	TGTGCCAGCAGTCCCAATCGGCCGACTGAAGCTTTCTTT	CASSPNRPTEAFF
12	TRBV5-1	TRBJ2-7	-	TRBD1	TGCGCCACCTCGAGGGGGACAGGGGTGCAGTACTTC	CATSRGTGVQYF
15	TRBV2	TRBJ2-5	-	TRBD1	TGTGCCAGCAGTAACGGACAGGGGGTCGGCGAGACCCAGTACTTC	CASSNGQGVGETQYF
15	TRBV19	TRBJ1-1	-	TRBD1	TGTGCCAGTAGTGCACGACAGGGAGTGAACACTGAAGCTTTCTTT	CASSARQGVNTEAFF
14	TRBV6-1	TRBJ1-5	many	-	TGTGCCACCAGCCCCGATGAGAGCAATCAGCCCCAGCATTTT	CATSPDESNQPQHF
12	TRBV29-1	TRBJ1-2	-	-	TGCAGCGTTGCGGGGGGAAGTAACGGCTACACCTTC	CSVAGGSNGYTF
18	TRBV7-9	TRBJ2-6	many	-	TGTGCCAGCAGCTTAGGAAGGGCCGAAATCTCTGGGGCCAACGTCCTGACTTTC	CASSLGRAEISGANVLTF